The 31 T cell receptor beta chains below come from one sample, sequenced in a study of CD8+ T cells in alopecia areata. As the sequencing template, cDNA was produced by extracting RNA and reverse transcribing it. TCRdb keeps only in-frame clones here, not all; method: immunoSEQ multiplex PCR. This sample has 250,000 or so clones, each found more than once. The sorting of pooled cutaneous lymph node cells relied on CD4, CD8alpha, NKG2D, NKG2ACE and other markers. Sample: CD4+ T cells sorted from a lymph node. These receptors came from a C3H/HeJ mouse with alopecia areata. The mouse strain carries the MHC haplotype H2-k.

In this sample, this clone turned up a few times. The gene names given are mouse names. The read gets to within 4 residues of the CDR3 end, and the germline J gene fills in the rest. The rearrangement joins TRBV13-2 to TRBJ2-2; 8 bases are a match to TRBD2. Germline V gene data show CDR1 as NNHNN and CDR2 as SYGAGS (reference sequence). V was pared by 2 bases and J by 1 base, with 1 base of the junction left unmatched. The CDR3 is made up of 15 amino acids. The DNA read from the CDR3 is TGTGCCAGCGGTGAATGGGGGGGAAACACCGGG. Amino acid sequence: CASGEWGGNTG. The complete CDR3 sequence is CASGEWGGNTGQLYF.

This clone showed up just a few times. The germline and genes are mouse ones. The read falls 4 residues short of the CDR3 end, and the missing part is taken from the germline J gene. This chain joins TRBV13-3 and TRBJ2-2, with D unresolved. Germline V gene sequence: CDR1 NNHDY, CDR2 SYVADS. V lost 2 bases to trimming and J lost 3 bases, with 8 bases between them. CDR3 size: 14 residues. Incomplete CDR3 DNA: TGTGCCAGCAGTGACAGAAGAGACACCGGG. Translation: CASSDRRDTG. The whole CDR3 is CASSDRRDTGQLYF.

Details on this clone: Mouse names are used for the genes. The read stops 4 residues short of the end of the CDR3; the missing end is completed from the germline J gene. The chain employs TRBV1 and TRBJ2-3; TRBD2 might be the D (7 bases). There are 15 residues in the CDR3. Trimming removed 0 bases from V and 2 bases from J, with 9 bases in between. The germline V gene has CDR1 NSQYPW and CDR2 LRSPGD (reference sequence). CDR3 sequence reads: CTCSADGGLAETLYF. The covered CDR3 bases are TGCACCTGCAGTGCAGATGGGGGGCTTGCAGAA. The complete variable domain, with remaining parts taken from reference TRBV1 and TRBJ2-3, reads VTLLEQNPRWRLVPRGQAVNLRCILKNSQYPWMSWYQQDLQKQLQWLFTLRSPGDKEVKSLPGADYLATRVTDTELRLQVANMSQGRTLYCTCSADGGLAETLYFGSGTRLTVL.

Of note for this clone: Germline and genes: mouse. The read terminates 4 residues before the CDR3 end, so the remaining end is supplied by the germline J gene. Other DNA sequences in this specimen translate into the identical CDR3. The chain combines TRBV19 with TRBJ2-3; 7 positions agree with TRBD2. Unmatched junction bases numbered 5, after V lost 4 bases and J lost 0 bases. Germline-derived CDR1 and CDR2 are FNHDT and SITEND (reference sequence). The CDR3 contains 15 residues. The DNA read from the CDR3 is TGTGCCAGCAGTCCCGGGGGGGGTAGTGCAGAA. Its protein is CASSPGGGSAE. Given in full, the CDR3 is CASSPGGGSAETLYF. The full variable domain, in which reference TRBV19 and TRBJ2-3 provide the parts outside the CDR3, is GGIITQTPKFLIGQEGQKLTLKCQQNFNHDTMYWYRQDSGKGLRLIYYSITENDLQKGDLSEGYDASREKKSSFSLTVTSAQKNEMAVFLCASSPGGGSAETLYFGSGTRLTVL.

The sample holds a few counts of this clone. Genes here carry mouse names. The read is 4 residues too short to cover the CDR3 end, so that end is filled in from the germline J gene. Other DNA sequences in this sample translate to the same CDR3. The chain links TRBV1 to TRBJ2-7; 10 nucleotides line up with TRBD1. The CDR3 sequence is 14 residues long. The germline V gene encodes CDR1 NSQYPW and CDR2 LRSPGD (reference sequence). CDR3 bases read: TGCACCTGCAGTGGCCGGGACAGGGGATAT. Residues: CTCSGRDRGY. The full CDR3 sequence reads CTCSGRDRGYEQYF. Variable domain in full (rest from reference TRBV1 and TRBJ2-7): VTLLEQNPRWRLVPRGQAVNLRCILKNSQYPWMSWYQQDLQKQLQWLFTLRSPGDKEVKSLPGADYLATRVTDTELRLQVANMSQGRTLYCTCSGRDRGYEQYFGPGTRLTVL.

This clone was counted only a few times. The germline and genes are mouse ones. The CDR3 extends 4 residues past the end of the read, so its final part is completed from the germline J gene. This chain uses TRBV5 with TRBJ2-7; 7 bases map to TRBD1. Germline-derived CDR1 and CDR2 are LGHNA and YNLKQL (reference sequence). V lost 2 bases, J lost 3 bases, and 4 bases stayed unmatched. The CDR3 consists of 14 residues. CDR3 residues: CASSQLSGGYEQYF. The covered CDR3 bases are TGTGCCAGCAGCCAATTGTCAGGGGGCTAT.

In its sample, this clone was seen a few times. Gene names follow the mouse nomenclature. The read ends 4 residues shy of where the CDR3 ends; the end is completed using the germline J gene. This chain joins TRBV1 and TRBJ2-1; TRBD1 is a possible D gene (6 bases). This CDR3 contains 16 residues. Germline assignment: CDR1 NSQYPW and CDR2 LRSPGD (reference sequence). Trimming cost V 0 bases and J 1 base, with 10 bases left between them. CDR3 protein: CTCSADFGTNYAEQFF. CDR3 DNA (partial): TGCACCTGCAGTGCAGATTTTGGGACAAACTATGCT.

In its sample, this clone was seen a few times. The genes and germline here are from mouse. Coverage ceases 4 residues before the CDR3 finishes, and the germline J gene fills in the end. This rearrangement joins TRBV5 to TRBJ1-1; D not resolved. Trimming took 0 bases from V and 0 from J, leaving 2 bases between them. The germline V gene encodes CDR1 LGHNA and CDR2 YNLKQL (reference sequence). The CDR3 loop spans 13 amino acids. Partial CDR3 DNA: TGTGCCAGCAGCCAAGACACAAACACA. Amino acid sequence: CASSQDTNT. The whole CDR3 sequence reads CASSQDTNTEVFF.

Worth noting for this clone: Mouse names are used for the genes. The missing CDR3 end, 4 residues past where the read stops, is filled in from the germline J gene. The chain is built from TRBV1 and TRBJ2-3, with D maybe TRBD1 (6 bases). The germline V gene has CDR1 NSQYPW and CDR2 LRSPGD (reference sequence). The CDR3 has 16 amino acids. Trimming took 3 bases from V and 0 from J, leaving 13 bases between them. The CDR3 protein is CTCSALWDNSAETLYF. Partial CDR3 DNA: TGCACCTGCAGTGCCTTATGGGACAATAGTGCAGAA.

This clone was picked up a small number of times. Gene labels here are mouse ones. CDR3 amino acids: CTCSTQGRGDTQYF. The sequenced CDR3 bases are TGCACCTGCAGTACCCAGGGCCGAGGAGAC. This chain uses TRBV1 with TRBJ2-5, with D perhaps TRBD1 (5 bases). The read ends 4 residues before the CDR3 terminus; that terminus is restored from the germline J gene. Per the germline V gene, CDR1 is NSQYPW and CDR2 is LRSPGD (reference sequence). CDR3 length: 14 residues.

This clone was seen at least ten times. Gene names denote mouse genes. From the germline J gene comes the end of the CDR3, since the read stops 4 residues before it. The rearrangement uses TRBV13-3 and TRBJ1-2; D possibly corresponds to TRBD1 (6 bases). Germline lookup yields CDR1 NNHDY and CDR2 SYVADS. V shed 1 base and J shed 4 bases, with 11 bases lying between them. The CDR3 has 14 residues. The CDR3 loop is CASSDQQGRSDYTF. The DNA read from the CDR3 is TGTGCCAGCAGTGATCAGCAGGGGCGCTCC.

About this clone itself: Genes here carry mouse names. The CDR3 end is not reached by the read, which stops 4 residues before it; the germline J gene fills it in. This chain joins TRBV19 and TRBJ2-5; 7 positions match TRBD2. The J segment lost 0 bases and the V segment lost 2 bases, leaving 6 bases of the junction unmatched. This CDR3 contains 16 residues. Germline V gene lookup returns CDR1 FNHDT and CDR2 SITEND (reference sequence). The CDR3 DNA, read in part, is TGTGCCAGCAGTATCTTGCTGGGGGTTAACCAAGAC. Encoded protein: CASSILLGVNQD. The whole CDR3 protein is CASSILLGVNQDTQYF.

Regarding this clone: Gene names are the mouse ones. The read terminates 4 residues before the CDR3 end, so the remaining end is supplied by the germline J gene. This rearrangement joins TRBV1 to TRBJ2-3; the match to TRBD2 covers 9 bases. V was clipped by 3 bases and J by 3 bases; unmatched bases: 4. Germline V gene data show CDR1 as NSQYPW and CDR2 as LRSPGD (reference sequence). This CDR3 spans 15 amino acids. This chain's CDR3 is CTCSAPWGGAETLYF. The CDR3 DNA, read in part, is TGCACCTGCAGTGCCCCCTGGGGGGGAGCAGAA.

Comment on this clone: Gene labels here are mouse ones. From the germline J gene comes the end of the CDR3, since the read stops 4 residues before it. This same CDR3 is encoded by further DNA sequences in the sample. This chain links TRBV13-1 with TRBJ2-1; 9 nucleotides agree with TRBD2. V dropped 3 bases and J dropped 1; count of bases not matched to a gene: 2. The CDR3 runs 15 residues. The V gene's germline CDR1 is NSHNY and CDR2 SYGAGN. Partial CDR3 DNA: TGTGCCAGCAGTGCTGGGGGGGGGAACTATGCT. Amino acids: CASSAGGGNYA. The CDR3 as a whole reads CASSAGGGNYAEQFF.

Only a few counts were recorded for this clone. Gene and germline names: mouse. The read stops 4 residues short of the end of the CDR3; the missing end is completed from the germline J gene. This CDR3 is also generated by other DNA sequences in the sample. V gene TRBV31 combines with J gene TRBJ1-1; weak D call: TRBD1 (6 bases). Per germline, CDR1 GKSSPN and CDR2 SITVG. The CDR3 is 13 amino acids. The V end lost 3 bases, the J end lost 1 base, and 9 bases lay between the germline ends. The CDR3 bases that were read are TGTGCCTGGAGCCCGGGACAAAACACA. Residues: CAWSPGQNT. The CDR3 in full is CAWSPGQNTEVFF.

Concerning this clone: Mouse names are used for the genes. The CDR3 extends 3 residues past the end of the read, so its final part is completed from the germline J gene. The chain combines TRBV13-1 with TRBJ1-6, with 7 positions matching TRBD1. TRBJ1-6 is an open reading frame whose function is uncertain. V lost 0 bases, J lost 3 bases, and 3 bases stayed unmatched. Germline CDR1 and CDR2: NSHNY and SYGAGN. This CDR3 spans 16 amino acids. The CDR3 region is CASSDAAGGYNSPLYF. CDR3 DNA (partial): TGTGCCAGCAGTGATGCAGCAGGGGGCTATAATTCGCCC.

As regards this clone: Mouse gene names and germline throughout. The CDR3 end falls 4 residues outside the read, so it is completed with the germline J gene. Additional DNA sequences in this sample encode the identical CDR3. The rearrangement uses TRBV5 and TRBJ2-5, with D possibly being TRBD2 (6 bases). CDR1 is LGHNA and CDR2 is YNLKQL in the germline V gene (reference sequence). The CDR3 is 14 amino acids. Partial CDR3 DNA: TGTGCCAGCAGCCAAGAGACTGGTGAAGAC. Translating it yields CASSQETGED. The full CDR3 sequence reads CASSQETGEDTQYF.

As for this clone: Here the gene names and germline are mouse. The read is 4 residues too short to cover the CDR3 end, so that end is filled in from the germline J gene. The sample has other DNA sequences that encode this CDR3 too. The V gene is TRBV13-2, the J gene TRBJ2-1; D call uncertain. The germline V gene has CDR1 NNHNN and CDR2 SYGAGS (reference sequence). The CDR3 runs to 15 residues. Trimming cost V 0 bases and J 1 base, with 8 bases left between them. The CDR3: CASGDAGQNYAEQFF. The part of the CDR3 DNA that was read is TGTGCCAGCGGTGATGCAGGCCAAAACTATGCT.

Concerning this clone: Here the gene names and germline are mouse. Read sequence stops 4 residues before the CDR3 end, and the germline J gene provides the missing end. J is TRBJ1-2 and V is TRBV1, with no clear D. Germline V CDR1 and CDR2: NSQYPW, LRSPGD (reference sequence). The CDR3 is 15 amino acids. Trimming cost V 0 bases and J 0 bases, with 8 bases left between them. The part of the CDR3 DNA that was read is TGCACCTGCAGTGCAGATCTCAACACAAACTCC. Protein product: CTCSADLNTNS. The complete CDR3 sequence is CTCSADLNTNSDYTF.

This clone came up a few times. Genes and germline are mouse. The CDR3 goes on 4 residues after the read ends, and that part is filled in from the germline J gene. The sample holds other DNA sequences that translate to the same CDR3. This chain uses TRBV13-1 with TRBJ2-3; 10 bases align to TRBD2. The J segment lost 0 bases and the V segment lost 5 bases, leaving 3 bases of the junction unmatched. Germline-derived CDR1 and CDR2 are NSHNY and SYGAGN. There are 15 residues in the CDR3. The sequenced CDR3 bases are TGTGCCAGCAGGACTGGGGGGACTAGTGCAGAA. Translating it yields CASRTGGTSAE. The entire CDR3 reads CASRTGGTSAETLYF.

Points on this clone: The genes and germline here are from mouse. The read is 4 residues too short to cover the CDR3 end, so that end is filled in from the germline J gene. The chain uses TRBV13-1 and TRBJ1-1; 10 nucleotides agree with TRBD1. Germline CDR1 is NSHNY and CDR2 is SYGAGN. This CDR3 region has 14 residues. The ends lost 4 bases at V and 3 bases at J; junction bases unmatched: 3. CDR3 DNA, as far as it was read: TGTGCCAGCAGTCCGACAGGGGGCCACACA. This gives the protein CASSPTGGHT. The whole CDR3 is CASSPTGGHTEVFF.

This clone was picked up a small number of times. Gene and germline names: mouse. The sequence runs out 4 residues before the end of the CDR3; the remainder is reconstructed from the germline J gene. This chain links TRBV13-2 with TRBJ2-3; 8 bases match TRBD2. Per the germline V gene, CDR1 is NNHNN and CDR2 is SYGAGS (reference sequence). V gave up 5 bases and J gave up 0 bases; unmatched junction bases: 5. This CDR3 region has 15 residues. Here the CDR3 reads CASGRTGISAETLYF. CDR3 bases read: TGTGCCAGCGGCCGGACTGGGATTAGTGCAGAA.

In regard to this clone: Genes here carry mouse names. The read comes to an end 4 residues before the CDR3 does, leaving the germline J gene to fill in the end. V is TRBV13-2 and J is TRBJ2-3, with a tentative D call TRBD2 (6 bases). V lost 5 bases and J 1 base, leaving 14 bases between the germline ends. The CDR3 spans 15 residues. Germline V CDR1 and CDR2: NNHNN, SYGAGS (reference sequence). The covered CDR3 bases are TGTGCCAGCGGGGGGACTCCCTTGGGTGCAGAA. Its protein product is CASGGTPLGAE. The CDR3 reads in full as CASGGTPLGAETLYF.

The sample holds a few counts of this clone. Gene names are the mouse ones. Read coverage stops 4 residues before the CDR3 terminus; the germline J gene supplies the remainder. V is TRBV13-3 and J is TRBJ2-3; D is undetermined. CDR1 is NNHDY and CDR2 is SYVADS in the germline V gene. The CDR3 consists of 14 residues. Trimming cost V 2 bases and J 0 bases, with 7 bases left between them. This CDR3 is CASSDWISAETLYF. The CDR3 DNA, read in part, is TGTGCCAGCAGTGACTGGATTAGTGCAGAA.

This clone turned up a few times. Gene names are mouse gene names. The read terminates 4 residues ahead of where the CDR3 ends, so the germline J gene completes it. V is TRBV3 and J is TRBJ2-3, with 12 bases fitting TRBD2. The CDR3 loop spans 18 amino acids. Germline loops: CDR1 SNHLY, CDR2 FYNGKV (reference sequence). Losses at the gene ends were 1 base for V and 0 bases for J; bases not matched to a gene: 5. CDR3 region: CASSLEGLGGDSAETLYF. CDR3 bases read: TGTGCCAGCAGCTTAGAGGGACTGGGGGGCGACAGTGCAGAA.

This clone has more than one count but fewer than ten. Here the gene names and germline are mouse. Read coverage stops 4 residues before the CDR3 terminus; the germline J gene supplies the remainder. V and J are TRBV19 and TRBJ1-1; D is possibly TRBD1 (6 bases). V was shortened by 3 bases and J by 3 bases, with 9 bases between the two germline ends. CDR1 is FNHDT, CDR2 SITEND, per germline (reference sequence). The length of the CDR3 is 13 residues. The CDR3 bases that were read are TGTGCCAGCAGTACAGGGGCTGACACA. Translating gives CASSTGADT. The full CDR3 sequence reads CASSTGADTEVFF.

This clone showed up just a few times. These gene names are mouse names. Coverage ceases 4 residues before the CDR3 finishes, and the germline J gene fills in the end. Other DNA sequences in this sample translate to the same CDR3. The chain carries TRBV1 and TRBJ1-2; D is unresolved. The CDR3 extends over 15 amino acids. Germline assignment: CDR1 NSQYPW and CDR2 LRSPGD (reference sequence). V lost 0 bases and J 0 bases, leaving 8 bases between the germline ends. CDR3 region: CTCSADRTSNSDYTF. CDR3 DNA, as far as it was read: TGCACCTGCAGTGCAGACAGAACCTCAAACTCC. Variable domain in full (rest from reference TRBV1 and TRBJ1-2): VTLLEQNPRWRLVPRGQAVNLRCILKNSQYPWMSWYQQDLQKQLQWLFTLRSPGDKEVKSLPGADYLATRVTDTELRLQVANMSQGRTLYCTCSADRTSNSDYTFGSGTRLLVI.

About this clone itself: The genes are named according to mouse. With the read ending 4 residues before the CDR3 end, the germline J gene is used to fill in that end. The gene calls are TRBV19 and TRBJ1-2, with D uncertain. CDR1 FNHDT and CDR2 SITEND come from the germline V gene (reference sequence). The germline V and J ends were trimmed by 1 base and 1 base, with 5 bases remaining between them. CDR3 length equals 13 residues. CDR3 in amino acids: CASSISQNSDYTF. Incomplete CDR3 DNA: TGTGCCAGCAGTATAAGTCAAAACTCC. The full variable domain, completed using reference TRBV19 and TRBJ1-2, is GGIITQTPKFLIGQEGQKLTLKCQQNFNHDTMYWYRQDSGKGLRLIYYSITENDLQKGDLSEGYDASREKKSSFSLTVTSAQKNEMAVFLCASSISQNSDYTFGSGTRLLVI.

This clone was seen a few times. These gene names are mouse names. The read halts 4 residues ahead of the CDR3 end, with the missing end drawn from the germline J gene. The identical CDR3 is also encoded by other nucleotide sequences in the sample. The rearrangement links TRBV5 to TRBJ2-7; 8 bases line up with TRBD1. From germline, CDR1 is LGHNA and CDR2 YNLKQL (reference sequence). The CDR3 contains 13 residues. CDR3 amino acids: CASSQQGAYEQYF. The sequenced CDR3 bases are TGTGCCAGCAGCCAACAGGGGGCTTAT.

This clone was seen a few times. Genes and germline are mouse. The CDR3 end is not reached by the read, which stops 4 residues before it; the germline J gene fills it in. Within the sample, other DNA sequences also encode this same CDR3. The chain combines TRBV5 with TRBJ2-1, with D unresolved. The CDR3 is 13 amino acids. Trimming pared 3 bases from V and 1 base from J, leaving 4 bases between. CDR1 LGHNA and CDR2 YNLKQL come from the germline V gene (reference sequence). Incomplete CDR3 DNA: TGTGCCAGCAGCCAGAGCAACTATGCT. The encoded protein is CASSQSNYA. The CDR3 in its entirety is CASSQSNYAEQFF.

To note about this clone: Gene names and germline refer to mouse. Partial CDR3 DNA: TGCACCTGCAGTGCAGGCCGGGACTGGGGGGCCATTAACCAAGAC. This encodes CTCSAGRDWGAINQD. The CDR3 in its entirety is CTCSAGRDWGAINQDTQYF. The genes are TRBV1 and TRBJ2-5; 12 bases fit TRBD2. The read halts 4 residues ahead of the CDR3 end, with the missing end drawn from the germline J gene. In germline, CDR1 is NSQYPW, CDR2 LRSPGD (reference sequence). The V and J ends lost 1 base and 0 bases, in that order; junction bases with no gene match: 8. The CDR3 has 19 residues.